These 5 T cell receptor beta chains share one sample of origin, sequenced in a study of CD8 T cells in Susac syndrome. After extraction with the RNeasy kit, about 0.45 to 1 ug of the RNA was reverse transcribed using random hexamers. Each CDR3 protein is one row after TCRdb ran MiXCR on the immunoSEQ multiplex PCR reads. This table has approximately 110,000 distinct CDR3 sequences, just under 95% appearing once. Sequencing was performed on CD4+ T cells from PBMCs. These receptors were collected from a human donor in good health.

The V call is TRBV6-1, the J call TRBJ2-7; D gene unclear. V was shortened by 1 base and J by 5 bases, with 12 bases between the two germline ends. Germline-derived CDR1 and CDR2 are MNHNS and SASEGT. This CDR3 is 14 amino acids long. In DNA, the CDR3 is TGTGCCAGCAGTGAAGAGGAAGGGTCCCACGAGCAGTACTTC. It specifies CASSEEEGSHEQYF.

The J gene is TRBJ1-6, the V gene TRBV5-1; TRBD1 is a possible D gene (6 bases). The V gene lost 3 bases and the J gene lost 9 bases, with 19 bases spanning the gap. This CDR3 is 16 amino acids long. Germline loops: CDR1 SGHRS, CDR2 YFSETQ. For the CDR3, the DNA is TGCGCCAGCAGCTGGGGGAGTGGGGGCCCGGCTTCACCCCTCCACTTT. Translated, it gives CASSWGSGGPASPLHF.

The chain recombines TRBV7-9 with TRBJ1-1; D not resolved. The CDR3 covers 12 residues. The V end was cut by 5 bases, the J end by 8 bases, with 12 bases between. The germline CDR1 and CDR2 sequences are SEHNR and FQNEAQ (reference sequence). CDR3 protein: CASSLTQLEAFF. DNA of the CDR3: TGTGCCAGCAGCCTCACCCAACTGGAAGCTTTCTTT.

The chain uses TRBV20-1 and TRBJ2-3; 12 positions match TRBD2. Losses at the gene ends were 0 bases for V and 8 bases for J; bases not matched to a gene: 6. Germline CDR1 is DFQATT and CDR2 is SNEGSKA (reference sequence). The CDR3 is 15 residues long. The CDR3 reads CSARDRLAGAGTQYF. The CDR3 region has the DNA TGCAGTGCTAGAGACAGACTAGCGGGAGCTGGTACGCAGTATTTT.

The chain links TRBV5-6 to TRBJ2-1, with 13 bases lining up with TRBD2. The CDR3 is made up of 14 amino acids. Germline trimming cut 4 bases from V and 5 bases from J; bases unmatched to any gene: 0. Germline CDR1 and CDR2: SGHDT and YYEEEE. CDR3 region: CASSGTSGNNEQFF. In DNA, the CDR3 is TGTGCCAGCAGCGGGACTAGCGGGAACAATGAGCAGTTCTTC.